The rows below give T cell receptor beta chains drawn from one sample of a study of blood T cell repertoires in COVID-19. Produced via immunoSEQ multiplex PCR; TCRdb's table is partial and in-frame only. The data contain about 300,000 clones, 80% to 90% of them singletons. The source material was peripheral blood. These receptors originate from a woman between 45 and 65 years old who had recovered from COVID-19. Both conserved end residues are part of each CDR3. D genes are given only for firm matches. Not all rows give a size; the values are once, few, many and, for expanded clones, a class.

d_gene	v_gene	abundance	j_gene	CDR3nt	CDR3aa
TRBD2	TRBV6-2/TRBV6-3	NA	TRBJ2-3	TGTGCCAGCAGCCCAACCCCGGGGGGGCTTACAGATACGCAGTATTTT	CASSPTPGGLTDTQYF
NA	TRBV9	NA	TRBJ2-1	TGTGCCAGCAGCGCCCAAACAGGGAGAAGTGAGCAGTTCTTC	CASSAQTGRSEQFF
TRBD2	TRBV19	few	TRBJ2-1	TGTGCCAGTAATTCCGGACTAGCGGGGACCACCTACAATGAGCAGTTCTTC	CASNSGLAGTTYNEQFF
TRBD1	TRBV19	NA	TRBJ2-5	TGTGCCAGTAGTATTAAATTGACAGGGGGCAGGGAGACCCAGTACTTC	CASSIKLTGGRETQYF
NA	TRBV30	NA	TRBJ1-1	TGTGCCTGGAGTCGTACAGGGTACACTGAAGCTTTCTTT	CAWSRTGYTEAFF
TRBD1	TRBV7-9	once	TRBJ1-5	TGTGCCAGCAGCTCTACCGACAGGGGAAGTCAGCCCCAGCATTTT	CASSSTDRGSQPQHF
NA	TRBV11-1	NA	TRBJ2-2	TGTGCCAGCAGCAAGTCAGGACACCCGAACACCGGGGAGCTGTTTTTT	CASSKSGHPNTGELFF
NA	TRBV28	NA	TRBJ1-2	TGTGCCAGCAGTTTCGACAGTAACTATGGCTACACCTTC	CASSFDSNYGYTF
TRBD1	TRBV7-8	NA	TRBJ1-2	TGTGCCAGCAGCTTAGGGGCGACAGGGAGCTATGGCTACACCTTC	CASSLGATGSYGYTF
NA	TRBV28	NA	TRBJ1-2	TGTGCCAGCATCACAGCAGGGGCCCAACTTGCTGGCTACACCTTC	CASITAGAQLAGYTF
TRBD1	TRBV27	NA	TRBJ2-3	TGTGCCAGCAGTTTATTGGGGACAGGGCTCCCAGATACGCAGTATTTT	CASSLLGTGLPDTQYF
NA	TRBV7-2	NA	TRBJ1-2	TGTGCCAGCAGCTTAGGGGTGGGGCCTCAATATGGCTACACCTTC	CASSLGVGPQYGYTF
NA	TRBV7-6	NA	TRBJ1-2	TGTGCCAGCAGCAGAGATGGGGCAGAGGGCTACACCTTC	CASSRDGAEGYTF
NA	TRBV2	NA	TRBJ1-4	TGTGCCAGCAGACGGGGGTCGGGAGGAAATGAAAAACTGTTTTTT	CASRRGSGGNEKLFF
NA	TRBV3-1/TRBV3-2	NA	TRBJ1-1	TGTGCCAGCAGCCCAGAAGCAGGGAACACTGAAGCTTTCTTT	CASSPEAGNTEAFF
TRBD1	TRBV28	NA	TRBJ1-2	TGTGCCAGCAGTCCTCCGACAGGGCTCTATGGCTACACCTTC	CASSPPTGLYGYTF
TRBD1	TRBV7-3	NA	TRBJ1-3	TGTGCCAGCAGCTTAAAGTTGCGGGACAGGGACTCTGGAAACACCATATATTTT	CASSLKLRDRDSGNTIYF
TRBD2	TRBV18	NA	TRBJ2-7	TGTGCCAGCTCACCCCCGGGACTAGCGGGAGGCCCGCCCTACGAGCAGTACTTC	CASSPPGLAGGPPYEQYF
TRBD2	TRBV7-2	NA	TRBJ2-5	TGTGCCAGCAGCTTACTGGGCGGGGGATGGAGAGAGACCCAGTACTTC	CASSLLGGGWRETQYF
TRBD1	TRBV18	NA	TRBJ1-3	TGTGCCAGCTCACCATCGAACAGGGGAACTGGAAACACCATATATTTT	CASSPSNRGTGNTIYF
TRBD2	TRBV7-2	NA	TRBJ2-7	TGTGCCAGCAGAACCGGGACTAGCGGCTACGAGCAGTACTTC	CASRTGTSGYEQYF
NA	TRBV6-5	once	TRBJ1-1	TGTGCCAGCAGCCAACAGGGTGGCACTGAAGCTTTCTTT	CASSQQGGTEAFF
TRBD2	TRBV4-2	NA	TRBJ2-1	TGTGCCAGCAGCCAAGTGGGCGGGAGGGGTATCAATGAGCAGTTCTTC	CASSQVGGRGINEQFF
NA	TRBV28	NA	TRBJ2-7	TGTGCCAGCAGTTTATTAAATCTGGACAGAACCTACGAGCAGTACTTC	CASSLLNLDRTYEQYF
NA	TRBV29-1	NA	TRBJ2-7	TGCAGCGTTGAAGTAGGATCGGGGTTCGACGAGCAGTACTTC	CSVEVGSGFDEQYF
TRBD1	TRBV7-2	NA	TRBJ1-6	TGTGCCACAGGACAGGGTCCGTATAATTCACCCCTCCACTTT	CATGQGPYNSPLHF
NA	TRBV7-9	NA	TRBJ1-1	TGTGCCAGCAGCCTACAGGGAGAGGGCACTGAAGCTTTCTTT	CASSLQGEGTEAFF
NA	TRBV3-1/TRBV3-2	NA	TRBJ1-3	TGTGCCAGCAGCCCGACAGATGGAAACACCATATATTTT	CASSPTDGNTIYF
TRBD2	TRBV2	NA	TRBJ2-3	TGTGCCAGCAGTGAAGCTCGCGGGAGCATAGCAGATACGCAGTATTTT	CASSEARGSIADTQYF
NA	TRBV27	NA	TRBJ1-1	TGTGCCAGCAGTTTACTCGGGAGGGAAGCTTTCTTT	CASSLLGREAFF
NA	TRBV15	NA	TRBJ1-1	TGTGCCACCAGCAGAGATTCCGGGGCGGGGGCTTTCTTT	CATSRDSGAGAFF
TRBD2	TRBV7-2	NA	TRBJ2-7	TGTGCCAGCAGCTTAGGGGGGGAGGGCCCCTACGAGCAGTACTTC	CASSLGGEGPYEQYF
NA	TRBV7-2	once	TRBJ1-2	TGTGCCAGCAGCTTCCCATTACGAGGGAGGCGGCTTAACTATGGCTACACCTTC	CASSFPLRGRRLNYGYTF
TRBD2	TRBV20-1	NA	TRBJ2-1	TGCAGTGCTAGTCGGGGGGGATACAATGAGCAGTTCTTC	CSASRGGYNEQFF